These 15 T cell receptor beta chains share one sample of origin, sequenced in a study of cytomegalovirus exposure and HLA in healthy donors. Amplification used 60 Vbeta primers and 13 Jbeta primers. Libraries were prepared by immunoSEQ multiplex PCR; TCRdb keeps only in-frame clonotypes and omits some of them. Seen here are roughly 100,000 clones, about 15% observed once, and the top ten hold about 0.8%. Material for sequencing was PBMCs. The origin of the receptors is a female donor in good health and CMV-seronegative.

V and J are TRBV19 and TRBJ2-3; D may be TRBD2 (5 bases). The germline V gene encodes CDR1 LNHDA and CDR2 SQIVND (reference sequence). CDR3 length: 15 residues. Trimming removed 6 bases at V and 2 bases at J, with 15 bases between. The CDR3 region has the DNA TGTGCCAGTAGCCCGAGGACGGGGAACACAGATACGCAGTATTTT. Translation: CASSPRTGNTDTQYF.

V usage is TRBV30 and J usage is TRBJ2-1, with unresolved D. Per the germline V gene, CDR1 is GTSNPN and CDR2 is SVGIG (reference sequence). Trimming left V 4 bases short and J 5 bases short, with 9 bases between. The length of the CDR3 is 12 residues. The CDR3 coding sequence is TGTGCCTGGACACGGAGCAACAATGAGCAGTTCTTC. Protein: CAWTRSNNEQFF.

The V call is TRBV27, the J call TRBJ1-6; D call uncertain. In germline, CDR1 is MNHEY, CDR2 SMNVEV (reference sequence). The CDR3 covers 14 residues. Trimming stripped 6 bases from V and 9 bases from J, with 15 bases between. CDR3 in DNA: TGTGCCAGCAGACCTGGACTCGGTACTTCACCCCTCCACTTT. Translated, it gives CASRPGLGTSPLHF.

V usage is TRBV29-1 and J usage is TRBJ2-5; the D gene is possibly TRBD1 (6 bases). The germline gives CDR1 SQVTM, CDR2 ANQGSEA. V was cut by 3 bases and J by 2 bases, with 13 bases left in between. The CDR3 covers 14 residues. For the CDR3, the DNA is TGCAGCGTTGACCGGGACACACGACAAGAGACCCAGTACTTC. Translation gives CSVDRDTRQETQYF.

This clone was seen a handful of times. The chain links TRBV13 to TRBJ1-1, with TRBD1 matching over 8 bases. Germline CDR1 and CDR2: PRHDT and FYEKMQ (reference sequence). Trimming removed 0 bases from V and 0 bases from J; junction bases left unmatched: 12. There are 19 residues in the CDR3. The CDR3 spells CASSLGGVVSGGMNTEAFF. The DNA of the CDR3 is TGTGCCAGCAGCTTAGGCGGGGTCGTTTCAGGGGGCATGAACACTGAAGCTTTCTTT.

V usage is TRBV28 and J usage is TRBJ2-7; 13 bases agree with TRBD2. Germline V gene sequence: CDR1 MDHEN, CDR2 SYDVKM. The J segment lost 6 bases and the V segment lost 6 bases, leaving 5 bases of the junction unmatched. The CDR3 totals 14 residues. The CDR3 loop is CASRRTSGSVEQYF. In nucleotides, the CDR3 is TGTGCCAGCAGGAGGACTAGCGGGAGTGTCGAGCAGTACTTC.

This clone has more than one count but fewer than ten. CDR3 in amino acids: CASSPGQPYGYTF. DNA for the CDR3: TGTGCCAGCTCACCCGGACAGCCCTATGGCTACACCTTC. V and J are TRBV18 and TRBJ1-2; perhaps TRBD1 as D (6 bases). V lost 3 bases to trimming and J lost 4 bases, with 9 bases between them. The germline V gene encodes CDR1 KGHSH and CDR2 LQKENI. The CDR3 covers 13 residues.

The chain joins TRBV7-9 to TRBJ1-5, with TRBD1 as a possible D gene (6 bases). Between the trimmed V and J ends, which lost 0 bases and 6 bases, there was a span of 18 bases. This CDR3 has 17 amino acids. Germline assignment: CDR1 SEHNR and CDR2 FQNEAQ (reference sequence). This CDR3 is CASSLATSGAMGQPQHF. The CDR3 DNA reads TGTGCCAGCAGCTTAGCGACGTCAGGGGCGATGGGTCAGCCCCAGCATTTT.

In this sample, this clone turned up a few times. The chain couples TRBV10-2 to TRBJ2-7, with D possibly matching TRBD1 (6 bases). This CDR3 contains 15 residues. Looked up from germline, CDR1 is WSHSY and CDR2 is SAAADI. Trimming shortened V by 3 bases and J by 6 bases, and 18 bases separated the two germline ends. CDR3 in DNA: TGCGCCAGCAGTGACCCTGGGGGCAGGGAGTCCGAGCAGTACTTC. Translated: CASSDPGGRESEQYF.

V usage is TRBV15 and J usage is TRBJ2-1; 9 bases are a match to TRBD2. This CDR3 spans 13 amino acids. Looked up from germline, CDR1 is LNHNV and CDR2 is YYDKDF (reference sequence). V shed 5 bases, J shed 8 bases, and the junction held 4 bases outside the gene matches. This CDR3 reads CATSAGGPDEQFF. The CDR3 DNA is TGTGCCACCAGCGCGGGAGGGCCAGATGAGCAGTTCTTC.

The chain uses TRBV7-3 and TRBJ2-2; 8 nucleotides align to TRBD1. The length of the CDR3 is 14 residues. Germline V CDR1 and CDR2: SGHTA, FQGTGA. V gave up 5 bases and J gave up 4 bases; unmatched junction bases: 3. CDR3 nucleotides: TGTGCCAGCAGCCTTGGACAGGGCACCGGGGAGCTGTTTTTT. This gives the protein CASSLGQGTGELFF.

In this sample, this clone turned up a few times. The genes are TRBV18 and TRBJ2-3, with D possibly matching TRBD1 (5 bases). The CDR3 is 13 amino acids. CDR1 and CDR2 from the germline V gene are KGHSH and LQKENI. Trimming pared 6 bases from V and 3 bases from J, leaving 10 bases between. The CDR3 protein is CASSPRETDTQYF. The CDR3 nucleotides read TGTGCCAGCTCGCCCAGGGAAACAGATACGCAGTATTTT.

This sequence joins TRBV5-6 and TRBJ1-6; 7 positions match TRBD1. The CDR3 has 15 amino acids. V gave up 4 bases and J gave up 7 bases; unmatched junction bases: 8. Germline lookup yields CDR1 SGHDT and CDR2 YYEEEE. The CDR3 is CASSVEGRGNSPLHF. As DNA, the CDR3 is TGTGCCAGCAGCGTGGAGGGCAGGGGGAATTCACCCCTCCACTTT. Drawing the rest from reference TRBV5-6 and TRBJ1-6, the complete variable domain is DAGVTQSPTHLIKTRGQQVTLRCSPKSGHDTVSWYQQALGQGPQFIFQYYEEEERQRGNFPDRFSGHQFPNYSSELNVNALLLGDSALYLCASSVEGRGNSPLHFGNGTRLTVT.

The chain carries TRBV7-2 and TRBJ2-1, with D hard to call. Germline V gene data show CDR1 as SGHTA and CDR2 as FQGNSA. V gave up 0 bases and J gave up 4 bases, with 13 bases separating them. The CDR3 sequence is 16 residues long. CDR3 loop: CASSLAAAIAYNEQFF. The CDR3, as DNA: TGTGCCAGCAGCTTAGCGGCAGCCATAGCTTACAATGAGCAGTTCTTC.

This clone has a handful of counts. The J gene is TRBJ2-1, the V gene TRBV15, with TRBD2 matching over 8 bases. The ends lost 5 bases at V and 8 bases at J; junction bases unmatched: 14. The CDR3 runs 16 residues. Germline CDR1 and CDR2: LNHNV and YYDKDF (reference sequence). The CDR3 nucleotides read TGTGCCACCAGCCGCAGAACTAGCGGAGGCCCCCATGAGCAGTTCTTC. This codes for CATSRRTSGGPHEQFF.